The 22 T cell receptor beta chains in this list originate from one sample, sequenced in a study of blood T cell repertoires in COVID-19. Measured with immunoSEQ multiplex PCR; TCRdb has only the in-frame clones, and not every one. This table has 150,000 to 250,000 clones, 87% appearing once. The sample consisted of PBMCs or T cells enriched from blood (not recorded which). These receptors were obtained from a woman in her 30s who had recovered from COVID-19.

In its sample, this clone was seen a few times. Other nucleotide sequences in the sample specify the same CDR3. The genes are TRBV24-1 and TRBJ1-2; unclear D gene. V lost 4 bases and J 5 bases, leaving 4 bases between the germline ends. There are 11 residues in the CDR3. Germline V gene lookup returns CDR1 KGHDR and CDR2 SFDVKD. The CDR3 nucleotides are TGTGCCACCAGTGACTCGTATGGCTACACCTTC. Translating it yields CATSDSYGYTF.

This clone was seen a single time. The genes are TRBV19 and TRBJ1-5; D gene unclear. Trimming took 2 bases from V and 0 from J, leaving 5 bases between them. Germline V lookup: CDR1 LNHDA, CDR2 SQIVND (reference sequence). This CDR3 has 14 residues. The CDR3 DNA reads TGTGCCAGTAGTATAATCAGTAGCAATCAGCCCCAGCATTTT. Translation gives CASSIISSNQPQHF. Drawing the rest from reference TRBV19 and TRBJ1-5, the complete variable domain is DGGITQSPKYLFRKEGQNVTLSCEQNLNHDAMYWYRQDPGQGLRLIYYSQIVNDFQKGDIAEGYSVSREKKESFPLTVTSAQKNPTAFYLCASSIISSNQPQHFGDGTRLSIL.

The genes are TRBV10-3 and TRBJ2-1; possible D gene TRBD1, 6 bases. V shed 4 bases and J shed 8 bases, with 21 bases lying between them. Per the germline V gene, CDR1 is ENHRY and CDR2 is SYGVKD. The CDR3 sequence is 16 residues long. DNA for the CDR3: TGTGCCATCAGTGGACAGGACATCATTGAGGTCCATGAGCAGTTCTTC. Translation gives CAISGQDIIEVHEQFF.

The chain recombines TRBV6-5 with TRBJ2-3; a possible D gene is TRBD2 (6 bases). Deletions cut 2 bases from V and 2 bases from J, with 11 bases between. The CDR3 runs to 15 residues. The germline V gene has CDR1 MNHEY and CDR2 SVGAGI. CDR3 nucleotide sequence: TGTGCCAGCAGTTACGGGCTAGCGAACACAGATACGCAGTATTTT. Translated: CASSYGLANTDTQYF.

This rearrangement joins TRBV7-8 to TRBJ1-4; 11 nucleotides align to TRBD1. V shed 1 base, J shed 10 bases, and the junction held 8 bases outside the gene matches. The CDR3 is 16 residues long. The germline V gene encodes CDR1 SGHVS and CDR2 FQNEAQ. The DNA for the CDR3 is TGTGCCAGCAGCTTAGTGAGGCCGGGACAGGGGGGAAAACTGTTTTTT. This translates into CASSLVRPGQGGKLFF.

The gene calls are TRBV30 and TRBJ1-1; D gene uncertain. Germline CDR1 and CDR2: GTSNPN and SVGIG (reference sequence). Trimming cost V 1 base and J 5 bases, with 11 bases left between them. This CDR3 has 13 residues. As DNA, the CDR3 is TGTGCCTGGAGTGAGGGCGGGGATACTGAAGCTTTCTTT. This encodes CAWSEGGDTEAFF.

The chain uses TRBV6-2 or TRBV6-3 and TRBJ1-4, with D perhaps TRBD1 (6 bases). The CDR3 runs to 15 residues. V lost 5 bases to trimming and J lost 5 bases, with 15 bases between them. Germline CDR1 is MNHEY and CDR2 is SVGEGT. In nucleotides, the CDR3 is TGTGCCAGCAGTAAAACCGGGACACAGAATGAAAAACTGTTTTTT. Amino acids: CASSKTGTQNEKLFF.

This clone showed up just once. V and J are TRBV3-1 (or the pseudogene TRBV3-2) and TRBJ1-1, with a weak D call TRBD1 (5 bases). Deletions cut 5 bases from V and 0 bases from J, with 10 bases between. From germline, CDR1 is LGHDT and CDR2 YNNKEL (reference sequence). The CDR3 runs 14 residues. The CDR3 spells CASSTGHMNTEAFF. In nucleotides, the CDR3 is TGTGCCAGCAGCACCGGACACATGAACACTGAAGCTTTCTTT.

This rearrangement joins TRBV6-5 to TRBJ1-2; D might be TRBD1 (5 bases). Germline lookup yields CDR1 MNHEY and CDR2 SVGAGI. CDR3 length equals 13 residues. The germline V and J ends were trimmed by 2 bases and 6 bases, with 10 bases remaining between them. The CDR3 DNA reads as TGTGCCAGCAGTTACGCCAGGGCTCATGGCTACACCTTC. This sequence encodes CASSYARAHGYTF.

CDR3 DNA: TGTGCCAGCAGCTACAGGGATAGCGAGCAGTACTTC. Translating gives CASSYRDSEQYF. The J gene is TRBJ2-7, the V gene TRBV27, with D perhaps matching TRBD1 (6 bases). The germline gives CDR1 MNHEY, CDR2 SMNVEV (reference sequence). With 6 bases removed from V and 6 bases from J, the gap between germline ends came to 12 bases. This CDR3 is 12 amino acids long.

The chain combines TRBV19 with TRBJ1-1; D remains unclear. Germline V CDR1 and CDR2: LNHDA, SQIVND (reference sequence). The CDR3 loop spans 12 amino acids. Trimming took 3 bases from V and 8 from J, leaving 10 bases between them. The CDR3 sequence: CASSMFDGEAFF. CDR3 nucleotide sequence: TGTGCCAGTAGTATGTTCGACGGGGAAGCTTTCTTT.

This clone was seen once. The rearrangement links TRBV10-3 to TRBJ2-1, with D perhaps matching TRBD1 (5 bases). V lost 6 bases and J 9 bases, leaving 9 bases between the germline ends. Germline V CDR1 and CDR2: ENHRY, SYGVKD. This CDR3 contains 11 residues. The CDR3 loop is CAISGQGEQFF. The CDR3 nucleotides read TGTGCCATCAGCGGCCAGGGTGAGCAGTTCTTC.

The J gene is TRBJ1-2, the V gene TRBV4-3; maybe TRBD1 (5 bases). Trimming stripped 1 base from V and 0 bases from J, with 12 bases between. The CDR3 sequence is 16 residues long. Germline CDR1 reads LGHNA; CDR2 reads YSLEER. The CDR3 reads CASSQGLQATNYGYTF. The CDR3 DNA reads TGCGCCAGCAGCCAAGGGTTACAGGCTACTAACTATGGCTACACCTTC.

The chain has TRBV12-3 or TRBV12-4 and TRBJ2-3; D is unclear. Between the trimmed V and J ends, which lost 5 bases and 4 bases, there was a span of 7 bases. The CDR3 runs to 12 residues. CDR3 bases: TGTGCCAGCAGTCGTGTTTCAGATACGCAGTATTTT. It codes for CASSRVSDTQYF.

This clone was found once. V usage is TRBV18 and J usage is TRBJ2-1; 10 bases are shared with TRBD1. The CDR3 extends over 16 amino acids. Germline lookup yields CDR1 KGHSH and CDR2 LQKENI. Trimming removed 4 bases from V and 5 bases from J; junction bases left unmatched: 8. This chain's CDR3 is CASSRQTGGADNEQFF. The CDR3 DNA follows: TGTGCCAGCTCACGACAGACAGGGGGCGCGGACAATGAGCAGTTCTTC. Full variable domain (rest looked up from reference TRBV18 and TRBJ2-1): NAGVMQNPRHLVRRRGQEARLRCSPMKGHSHVYWYRQLPEEGLKFMVYLQKENIIDESGMPKERFSAEFPKEGPSILRIQQVVRGDSAAYFCASSRQTGGADNEQFFGPGTRLTVL.

This sequence joins TRBV19 and TRBJ1-5, with 8 nucleotides matching TRBD1. After removal of 6 bases from V and 7 bases from J, the junction contained 8 bases not matched to a gene. CDR1 is LNHDA, CDR2 SQIVND, per germline (reference sequence). This CDR3 contains 14 residues. In DNA form, the CDR3 reads TGTGCCAGTAGGCCAGGGGGCGAGGAACAGCCCCAGCATTTT. It codes for CASRPGGEEQPQHF.

The V gene is TRBV2, the J gene TRBJ2-3; 9 positions agree with TRBD2. From germline, CDR1 is SNHLY and CDR2 FYNNEI. This CDR3 has 15 residues. J lost 4 bases, V lost 5 bases, and 7 bases had no gene match. For the CDR3, the DNA is TGTGCCAGCAGTTTAGCGGGGGTGACTGCAGATACGCAGTATTTT. Amino acids: CASSLAGVTADTQYF.

This clone was seen more than once but under ten times. V gene TRBV19 combines with J gene TRBJ2-7; 7 nucleotides line up with TRBD1. Germline values: CDR1 LNHDA, CDR2 SQIVND (reference sequence). This CDR3 region has 15 residues. V lost 4 bases to trimming and J lost 2 bases; unmatched junction nucleotides: 8. As DNA, the CDR3 is TGTGCCAGTAGTAGAGGGACAGTGACCCCCTACGAGCAGTACTTC. This gives the protein CASSRGTVTPYEQYF.

The J gene is TRBJ1-5, the V gene TRBV19; perhaps TRBD1 as D (6 bases). The CDR3 is 14 residues long. Germline values: CDR1 LNHDA, CDR2 SQIVND (reference sequence). V gave up 5 bases and J gave up 5 bases, with 13 bases separating them. The chain's CDR3 is CASSPRQVDQPQHF. The DNA of the CDR3 is TGTGCCAGTAGTCCCCGACAGGTAGATCAGCCCCAGCATTTT.

The chain recombines TRBV6-6 with TRBJ1-4; 8 nucleotides agree with TRBD1. V dropped 2 bases and J dropped 4; count of bases not matched to a gene: 3. Per the germline V gene, CDR1 is MNHNY and CDR2 is SVGAGI (reference sequence). The CDR3 consists of 15 residues. The CDR3 DNA follows: TGTGCCAGCAGTTACGTAGGACAGGGTAATGAAAAACTGTTTTTT. This gives the protein CASSYVGQGNEKLFF.

V is TRBV5-1 and J is TRBJ1-1; TRBD1 agrees at 8 bases. V dropped 8 bases and J dropped 5; count of bases not matched to a gene: 11. This CDR3 has 14 amino acids. CDR1 SGHRS and CDR2 YFSETQ come from the germline V gene. CDR3 sequence: CASSQDRAHTEAFF. The CDR3 coding sequence is TGCGCCAGTTCTCAGGACAGGGCCCATACTGAAGCTTTCTTT.

The chain has TRBV4-2 and TRBJ1-4, with D possibly matching TRBD1 (6 bases). V was shortened by 0 bases and J by 7 bases, with 15 bases between the two germline ends. This CDR3 is built from 16 residues. From germline, CDR1 is LGHNA and CDR2 YNFKEQ. CDR3 nucleotides: TGTGCCAGCAGCCAAGAAGTCGGGGGGGCGCGTGAAAAACTGTTTTTT. Its protein is CASSQEVGGAREKLFF.